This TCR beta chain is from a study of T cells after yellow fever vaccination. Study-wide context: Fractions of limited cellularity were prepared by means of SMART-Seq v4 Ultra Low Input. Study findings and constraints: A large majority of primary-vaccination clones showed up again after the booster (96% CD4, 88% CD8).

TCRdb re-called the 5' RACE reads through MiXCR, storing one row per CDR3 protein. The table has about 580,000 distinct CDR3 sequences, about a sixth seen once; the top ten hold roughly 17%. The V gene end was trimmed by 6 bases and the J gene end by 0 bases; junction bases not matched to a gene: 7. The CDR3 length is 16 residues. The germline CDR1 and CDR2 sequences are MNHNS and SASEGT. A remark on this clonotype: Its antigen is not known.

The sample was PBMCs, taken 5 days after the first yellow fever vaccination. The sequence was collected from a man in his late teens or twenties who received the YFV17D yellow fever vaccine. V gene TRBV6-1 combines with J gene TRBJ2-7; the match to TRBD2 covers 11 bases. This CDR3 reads CASSPGLAGASYEQYF. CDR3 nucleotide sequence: TGTGCCAGCAGCCCTGGACTAGCGGGTGCCTCCTACGAGCAGTACTTC.